One sample yielded the 29 T cell receptor beta chains listed below, sequenced in a study of neurological immune-mediated disorders. TCRdb reprocessed the 5' RACE reads via MiXCR and lists one record per CDR3 protein. This sample yields about 80,000 distinct CDR3 sequences, of which 5.8% are seen a single time; 7.9% belongs to the top ten. Time point: longitudinal time-point 2. The specimen was PBMCs. The source of these receptors is a woman in her sixties with multiple sclerosis.

At least ten counts were recorded for this clonotype. This chain links TRBV20-1 with TRBJ1-5; D is ambiguous. Germline-derived CDR1 and CDR2 are DFQATT and SNEGSKA (reference sequence). The CDR3 length is 12 residues. V lost 5 bases to trimming and J lost 9 bases, with 14 bases between them. As DNA, the CDR3 is TGCAGTGCTCTCCTAACCTCTGGGCCCCAGCATTTT. This sequence encodes CSALLTSGPQHF.

There are many counts of this clonotype. Written as DNA, the CDR3 is TGTGCCAGCAATCGCGGGGGACACAATGAGCAGTTCTTC. It specifies CASNRGGHNEQFF. V and J are TRBV6-5 and TRBJ2-1; 7 bases fit TRBD2. The CDR3 runs to 13 residues. V shed 7 bases and J 5 bases; nucleotides not matched to a gene: 5. CDR1 and CDR2 from the germline V gene are MNHEY and SVGAGI.

This clonotype has ten or more counts. The rearrangement joins TRBV5-1 to TRBJ2-2, with a tentative D call TRBD1 (6 bases). CDR1 and CDR2 (germline): SGHRS, YFSETQ. V lost 0 bases and J 5 bases, leaving 14 bases between the germline ends. This CDR3 is built from 16 residues. The CDR3 region has the DNA TGCGCCAGCAGCTTGGGACAGGTGACCTCTACCGGGGAGCTGTTTTTT. Translating it yields CASSLGQVTSTGELFF.

This clonotype was observed a few times. The chain links TRBV12-3 or TRBV12-4 to TRBJ1-1; weak D call: TRBD1 (6 bases). The CDR3 runs 15 residues. The V and J ends lost 7 bases and 0 bases respectively, with 15 bases between them. The CDR3 loop is CASTPQGHMNTEAFF. The CDR3 DNA reads TGTGCCAGCACCCCACAGGGACACATGAACACTGAAGCTTTCTTT.

This clonotype appeared a few times. The V gene is TRBV3-1, the J gene TRBJ1-1; D remains unclear. The germline V gene encodes CDR1 LGHDT and CDR2 YNNKEL (reference sequence). With 6 bases removed from V and 0 bases from J, the gap between germline ends came to 14 bases. The CDR3 is 15 amino acids. CDR3 in amino acids: CASRKPGSVNTEAFF. CDR3 sequence (DNA): TGTGCCAGCAGGAAACCAGGTTCGGTGAACACTGAAGCTTTCTTT.

This clonotype came up a few times. The chain uses TRBV5-5 and TRBJ1-1, with 10 bases that match TRBD1. J was trimmed by 4 bases and V by 5 bases; bases with no gene match: 8. This CDR3 region has 15 residues. The V gene's germline CDR1 is SGHKS and CDR2 YYEKEE (reference sequence). This chain's CDR3 is CASRTGTGVRTEAFF. CDR3 sequence (DNA): TGTGCCAGCAGAACCGGGACAGGGGTCCGCACTGAAGCTTTCTTT.

For the CDR3, the DNA is TGTGCCAGCAGCCCCCAGGTGGGCTATACGCAGTATTTT. Encoded protein: CASSPQVGYTQYF. This chain joins TRBV7-6 and TRBJ2-3, with D uncertain. CDR1 and CDR2 from the germline V gene are SGHVS and FNYEAQ. The CDR3 runs 13 residues. V was cut by 5 bases and J by 7 bases, with 13 bases left in between.

This clonotype was detected ten times or more. The chain joins TRBV15 to TRBJ2-7; 7 positions match TRBD1. Trimming took 8 bases from V and 8 from J; bases not matched to a gene: 6. Germline CDR1 LNHNV, CDR2 YYDKDF (reference sequence). CDR3 size: 11 residues. The CDR3 DNA is TGTGCCACCCGAGACAGGGCTCAGCAGTACTTC. Its protein product is CATRDRAQQYF.

This clonotype was observed at least ten times. The chain carries TRBV30 and TRBJ1-3; D remains ambiguous. V lost 0 bases, J lost 0 bases, and 6 bases lay in between. Germline-derived CDR1 and CDR2 are GTSNPN and SVGIG (reference sequence). The CDR3 runs to 14 residues. CDR3 nucleotide sequence: TGTGCCTGGAGTGTAAAGAGCTCTGGAAACACCATATATTTT. It translates to CAWSVKSSGNTIYF.

This clonotype was counted at least ten times. J is TRBJ1-5 and V is TRBV3-1; D unclear. The CDR3 sequence is 15 residues long. V lost 5 bases to trimming and J lost 2 bases, with 13 bases between them. The germline V gene encodes CDR1 LGHDT and CDR2 YNNKEL (reference sequence). CDR3 in amino acids: CASSAGPVGNQPQHF. The DNA of the CDR3 is TGTGCCAGCAGCGCGGGTCCGGTCGGCAATCAGCCCCAGCATTTT.

This clonotype was detected many times. This chain connects TRBV18 to TRBJ2-5, with 9 bases that match TRBD1. Germline V CDR1 and CDR2: KGHSH, LQKENI. The CDR3 sequence is 15 residues long. V lost 3 bases, J lost 4 bases, and 6 bases stayed unmatched. The CDR3 here is CASSPNTGGSETQYF. Written as DNA, the CDR3 is TGTGCCAGCTCACCCAACACAGGGGGCTCAGAGACCCAGTACTTC.

This clonotype was observed at least ten times. V is TRBV5-1 and J is TRBJ2-2, with 9 bases aligning to TRBD1. This CDR3 has 14 amino acids. Germline CDR1 is SGHRS and CDR2 is YFSETQ. After removal of 3 bases from V and 7 bases from J, the junction contained 4 bases not matched to a gene. The CDR3 bases are TGCGCCAGCAGCTCGGGACAGGGCGGCGGGGAGCTGTTTTTT. It encodes CASSSGQGGGELFF.

This clonotype was observed at least ten times. CDR3 nucleotide sequence: TGTGCCCCGGGACAGGGCACCGGGGAGCTGTTTTTT. It codes for CAPGQGTGELFF. The rearrangement links TRBV7-8 to TRBJ2-2; 9 bases map to TRBD1. CDR1 SGHVS and CDR2 FQNEAQ come from the germline V gene. This CDR3 has 12 residues. V was clipped by 11 bases and J by 4 bases; unmatched bases: 2.

This clonotype was seen many times. In DNA form, the CDR3 reads TGCGCCAGCAGCCGATCCGGTGCTGGCGGGGCCTCCTACGAGCAGTACTTC. It encodes CASSRSGAGGASYEQYF. The rearrangement joins TRBV4-1 to TRBJ2-7; TRBD2 might be the D (6 bases). The CDR3 totals 17 residues. V lost 4 bases to trimming and J lost 0 bases, with 19 bases between them. Germline-derived CDR1 and CDR2 are MGHRA and YSYEKL.

This clonotype was seen repeatedly, ten times or more. The chain is built from TRBV28 and TRBJ1-1, with D uncertain. Germline loops: CDR1 MDHEN, CDR2 SYDVKM. V dropped 2 bases and J dropped 8 bases, with 15 bases sitting between them. This CDR3 is 14 amino acids long. The CDR3 here is CASSLRAKAKEAFF. The CDR3 nucleotides read TGTGCCAGCAGTTTAAGGGCCAAGGCCAAAGAAGCTTTCTTT.

This clonotype was seen at least ten times. The chain is built from TRBV20-1 and TRBJ2-7, with D possibly TRBD2 on 6 matching bases. The ends were cut back, 3 bases at V and 6 bases at J, with 15 bases in the middle. The germline CDR1 and CDR2 sequences are DFQATT and SNEGSKA (reference sequence). CDR3 size: 13 residues. The CDR3 DNA is TGCAGTGCTAGTGAGGGACTCGGAGGCGAGCAGTACTTC. This translates into CSASEGLGGEQYF.

The sample holds many counts of this clonotype. The chain combines TRBV21-1 with TRBJ2-7; the table calls TRBD1, which could not be checked here. TRBV21-1 is assigned pseudogene status. CDR3 length: 14 amino acids. The DNA of the CDR3 is TGTGCCAGCAGCAACCCCCTATCTACGAACGAGCAGTACTTC. Its protein is CASSNPLSTNEQYF.

This clonotype was observed many times. The V call is TRBV18, the J call TRBJ1-1; 7 nucleotides line up with TRBD1. Germline V gene lookup returns CDR1 KGHSH and CDR2 LQKENI. This CDR3 has 15 residues. V dropped 5 bases and J dropped 0; count of bases not matched to a gene: 6. The CDR3 coding sequence is TGTGCCAGCTCAACCACGGGACAGATGAACACTGAAGCTTTCTTT. It specifies CASSTTGQMNTEAFF.

This clonotype is termed medium-sized. The chain carries TRBV5-1 and TRBJ1-1; D remains unclear. Germline V CDR1 and CDR2: SGHRS, YFSETQ. Trimming removed 4 bases at V and 1 base at J, with 8 bases between. CDR3 length equals 13 residues. The CDR3 loop reads CASSLTTNTEAFF. CDR3 DNA: TGCGCCAGCAGCCTTACAACGAACACTGAAGCTTTCTTT.

There are many counts of this clonotype. The gene calls are TRBV7-6 and TRBJ1-5, with 7 bases identical to TRBD1. The CDR3 has 13 residues. CDR1 and CDR2 (germline): SGHVS, FNYEAQ. V lost 5 bases to trimming and J lost 6 bases; unmatched junction nucleotides: 4. The CDR3 spells CASSRQGSQPQHF. In DNA form, the CDR3 reads TGTGCCAGCAGCCGACAGGGTAGTCAGCCCCAGCATTTT.

This clonotype appeared many times. This chain links TRBV19 with TRBJ2-1; D gene uncertain. V gave up 5 bases and J gave up 2 bases, with 22 bases separating them. There are 18 residues in the CDR3. The germline V gene has CDR1 LNHDA and CDR2 SQIVND (reference sequence). The CDR3 DNA follows: TGTGCCAGTAGTTCCACTCCCAGGAGTAGGCAGGCCTACAATGAGCAGTTCTTC. As protein: CASSSTPRSRQAYNEQFF. Together with reference TRBV19 and TRBJ2-1, the CDR3 gives the full variable domain: DGGITQSPKYLFRKEGQNVTLSCEQNLNHDAMYWYRQDPGQGLRLIYYSQIVNDFQKGDIAEGYSVSREKKESFPLTVTSAQKNPTAFYLCASSSTPRSRQAYNEQFFGPGTRLTVL.

There are many counts of this clonotype. V usage is TRBV20-1 and J usage is TRBJ1-5, with D perhaps TRBD1 (5 bases). The CDR3 has 16 residues. Trimming took 5 bases from V and 1 from J, leaving 18 bases between them. Germline V gives CDR1 DFQATT, CDR2 SNEGSKA (reference sequence). The CDR3 sequence: CSAGRDGVGSNQPQHF. CDR3 nucleotide sequence: TGCAGTGCTGGAAGGGACGGAGTGGGAAGCAATCAGCCCCAGCATTTT.

This clonotype was counted many times. The gene calls are TRBV5-1 and TRBJ2-1; TRBD2 is a possible D gene (5 bases). Germline V CDR1 and CDR2: SGHRS, YFSETQ. Between the trimmed V and J ends, which lost 2 bases and 9 bases, there was a span of 12 bases. This CDR3 spans 13 amino acids. CDR3 loop: CASSFSGEGEQFF. The DNA of the CDR3 is TGCGCCAGCAGCTTCTCAGGAGAGGGTGAGCAGTTCTTC.

This clonotype has more than one count but fewer than ten. This sequence joins TRBV18 and TRBJ1-5; D is unresolved. CDR1 is KGHSH and CDR2 is LQKENI in the germline V gene. The CDR3 contains 14 residues. With 5 bases removed from V and 6 bases from J, the gap between germline ends came to 14 bases. In DNA form, the CDR3 reads TGTGCCAGCTCAGATCCATTTGGGTCTCAGCCCCAGCATTTT. Protein: CASSDPFGSQPQHF.

The table lists this clonotype with many counts. The rearrangement uses TRBV13 and TRBJ1-1; D is uncertain. V shed 1 base and J shed 4 bases, with 10 bases lying between them. CDR1 is PRHDT and CDR2 is FYEKMQ in the germline V gene (reference sequence). The CDR3 extends over 14 amino acids. Written as DNA, the CDR3 is TGTGCCAGCAGCTTAGCGACGGGCGCCACTGAAGCTTTCTTT. It specifies CASSLATGATEAFF.

This clonotype was seen repeatedly, ten times or more. The V gene is TRBV6-1, the J gene TRBJ2-1; no clear D. The V gene's germline CDR1 is MNHNS and CDR2 SASEGT. This CDR3 region has 16 residues. V was pared by 6 bases and J by 0 bases, with 15 bases between. DNA of the CDR3: TGTGCCAGCAGGGTATTTCAGGTTTCCTCCTACAATGAGCAGTTCTTC. It is translated as CASRVFQVSSYNEQFF.

This clonotype showed up many times. V usage is TRBV6-6 and J usage is TRBJ1-3; 7 bases match TRBD1. The trim removed 5 bases at V and 4 bases at J, leaving 11 bases unmatched. Germline values: CDR1 MNHNY, CDR2 SVGAGI (reference sequence). The CDR3 totals 16 residues. This CDR3 reads CASSTTGSGIGNTIYF. As DNA, the CDR3 is TGTGCCAGCAGTACGACAGGGTCTGGGATCGGAAACACCATATATTTT.

The CDR3 nucleotides read TGTGCCAGCAGCTTAGGGTCGGGTTCGGTTGCCTACGAGCAGTACTTC. This sequence encodes CASSLGSGSVAYEQYF. The V and J genes are TRBV7-8 and TRBJ2-7; no firm D call. The V gene's germline CDR1 is SGHVS and CDR2 FQNEAQ. The ends were cut back, 1 base at V and 2 bases at J, with 15 bases in the middle. The CDR3 spans 16 residues.

This clonotype was recorded many times. The V gene is TRBV28, the J gene TRBJ2-5, with TRBD2 matching over 9 bases. This CDR3 is 15 amino acids long. Germline lookup yields CDR1 MDHEN and CDR2 SYDVKM. V was pared by 2 bases and J by 4 bases, with 5 bases of the junction left unmatched. The CDR3 nucleotides read TGTGCCAGCAGTTTAACGGCGGGGGGGCGAGAGACCCAGTACTTC. Translating it yields CASSLTAGGRETQYF.